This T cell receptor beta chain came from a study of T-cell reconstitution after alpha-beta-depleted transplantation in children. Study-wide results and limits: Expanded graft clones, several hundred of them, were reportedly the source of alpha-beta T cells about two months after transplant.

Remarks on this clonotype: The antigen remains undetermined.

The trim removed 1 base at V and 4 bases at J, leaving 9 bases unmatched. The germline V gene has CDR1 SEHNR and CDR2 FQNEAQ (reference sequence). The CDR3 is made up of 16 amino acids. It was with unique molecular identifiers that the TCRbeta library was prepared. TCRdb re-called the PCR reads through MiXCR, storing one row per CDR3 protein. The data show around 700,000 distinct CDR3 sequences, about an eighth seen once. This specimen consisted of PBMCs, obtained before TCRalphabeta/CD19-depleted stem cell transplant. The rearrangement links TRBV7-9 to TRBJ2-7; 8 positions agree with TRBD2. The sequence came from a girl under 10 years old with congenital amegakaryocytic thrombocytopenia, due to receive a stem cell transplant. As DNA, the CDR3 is TGTGCCAGCAGCTTAGAGCTCGGGAGGGCCGGTTACGAGCAGTACTTC. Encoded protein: CASSLELGRAGYEQYF. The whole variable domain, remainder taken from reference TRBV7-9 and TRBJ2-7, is DTGVSQNPRHKITKRGQNVTFRCDPISEHNRLYWYRQTLGQGPEFLTYFQNEAQLEKSRLLSDRFSAERPKGSFSTLEIQRTEQGDSAMYLCASSLELGRAGYEQYFGPGTRLTVT.